This TCR beta chain was recovered during a study of CD4+ T cells in melanoma. General study results and limits: Diverse differentiation states were reported for melanoma neoantigen-specific CD4+ T cells. A reported correlation linked neoantigen-specific CD4+ T cells to CD8+, macrophage and B cell function.

A note on this clone: What it binds is unknown.

TCRdb's copy holds only in-frame clones and misses some; the assay was immunoSEQ multiplex PCR. This table has more than 13,000 clones, approximately 88% appearing once. The germline V gene encodes CDR1 SGHAT and CDR2 FQNNGV. The CDR3 is 13 residues long. The ends were cut back, 5 bases at V and 4 bases at J, with 11 bases in the middle. This chain links TRBV11-2 with TRBJ1-2, with a weak D call TRBD1 (6 bases). The sample comprised cells from a culture (not recorded whether cultured in vitro). The source is a human donor with melanoma. Here the CDR3 DNA reads TGTGCCAGCAGCCCCGGACAGAGCTATGGCTACACCTTC. Residues: CASSPGQSYGYTF.